A single sample is the source of the 18 T cell receptor beta chains below, sequenced in a study of T cells in Graves' hyperthyroidism and ophthalmopathy. TCR beta CDR3 sequences were amplified from RNA transcripts. The HTBI set primed first-round TCR CDR3 RT-PCR. TCRdb recomputed calls from the multiplex PCR reads with MiXCR, one row per CDR3 protein. Altogether 400,000 to 450,000 distinct CDR3 sequences are present, 14% to 15% being singletons, with the ten largest covering around 13%. The specimen was blood. The receptor source for this set is a young man with Graves' ophthalmopathy.

Ten or more counts support this clonotype. The CDR3: CASSLAGHEGGELFF. Written as DNA, the CDR3 is TGTGCCAGCAGCTTAGCGGGACACGAAGGCGGGGAGCTGTTTTTT. The V and J genes are TRBV11-1 and TRBJ2-2; D perhaps matches TRBD1 (6 bases). Between the trimmed V and J ends, which lost 0 bases and 7 bases, there was a span of 12 bases. Germline CDR1 SGHAT, CDR2 FQDESV (reference sequence). This CDR3 has 15 residues.

The chain joins TRBV18 to TRBJ1-4, with 8 nucleotides matching TRBD1. Losses at the gene ends were 3 bases for V and 10 bases for J; bases not matched to a gene: 4. Germline V gene lookup returns CDR1 KGHSH and CDR2 LQKENI. The length of the CDR3 is 13 residues. In DNA, the CDR3 is TGTGCCAGCTCACCCCCCGACAGGGGAAAACTGTTTTTT. Translating it yields CASSPPDRGKLFF.

This clonotype was counted ten times or more. This chain connects TRBV3-1 to TRBJ2-2; D uncertain. This CDR3 has 14 residues. Germline-derived CDR1 and CDR2 are LGHDT and YNNKEL (reference sequence). Trimming shortened V by 4 bases and J by 8 bases, and 14 bases separated the two germline ends. For the CDR3, the DNA is TGTGCCAGCAGCCCTTGGGCCCCCACAGGGGAGCTGTTTTTT. Its protein is CASSPWAPTGELFF.

The rearrangement uses TRBV7-8 and TRBJ1-1; D possibly corresponds to TRBD1 (6 bases). Germline-derived CDR1 and CDR2 are SGHVS and FQNEAQ. This CDR3 is 18 amino acids long. The V gene lost 3 bases and the J gene lost 6 bases, with 26 bases spanning the gap. This CDR3 reads CASSLFRHAYRVVSEAFF. The CDR3 nucleotides are TGTGCCAGCAGCTTGTTTCGGCATGCGTACAGGGTCGTCTCTGAAGCTTTCTTT. The full variable domain, in which reference TRBV7-8 and TRBJ1-1 provide the parts outside the CDR3, is GAGVSQSPRYKVAKRGQDVALRCDPISGHVSLFWYQQALGQGPEFLTYFQNEAQLDKSGLPSDRFFAERPEGSVSTLKIQRTQQEDSAVYLCASSLFRHAYRVVSEAFFGQGTRLTVV.

The sample holds a few counts of this clonotype. CDR3 region: CSASGGGQSNQPQHF. CDR3 sequence (DNA): TGCAGTGCTAGCGGTGGTGGACAGAGCAATCAGCCCCAGCATTTT. The chain couples TRBV20-1 to TRBJ1-5; a possible D gene is TRBD1 (6 bases). This CDR3 region has 15 residues. Between the trimmed V and J ends, which lost 3 bases and 1 base, there was a span of 13 bases. Germline assignment: CDR1 DFQATT and CDR2 SNEGSKA (reference sequence).

At least ten counts were recorded for this clonotype. The chain employs TRBV12-3 or TRBV12-4 and TRBJ1-5, with 9 positions matching TRBD1. This CDR3 is built from 15 residues. The V gene end was trimmed by 2 bases and the J gene end by 4 bases; junction bases not matched to a gene: 3. CDR3 bases: TGTGCCAGCAGTTTAATGACAGGGGGGAATCAGCCCCAGCATTTT. Its translation is CASSLMTGGNQPQHF.

Many counts were recorded for this clonotype. This chain connects TRBV6-6 to TRBJ2-7, with a tentative D call TRBD1 (6 bases). The CDR3 contains 15 residues. Deletions cut 2 bases from V and 0 bases from J, with 11 bases between. Germline CDR1 is MNHNY and CDR2 is SVGAGI (reference sequence). The CDR3 protein is CASSYGGTSSYEQYF. CDR3 nucleotide sequence: TGTGCCAGCAGTTACGGGGGCACGAGCTCCTACGAGCAGTACTTC.

This clonotype was counted ten times or more. The chain employs TRBV11-2 and TRBJ2-1; D may correspond to TRBD1 or TRBD2 (6 bases each). Germline loops: CDR1 SGHAT, CDR2 FQNNGV. The germline V and J ends were trimmed by 1 base and 12 bases, with 10 bases remaining between them. The CDR3 consists of 12 residues. CDR3 residues: CASSLGGGLQFF. DNA of the CDR3: TGTGCCAGCAGCTTAGGAGGGGGACTGCAGTTCTTC. The variable domain in full, completed from reference TRBV11-2 and TRBJ2-1, reads EAGVAQSPRYKIIEKRQSVAFWCNPISGHATLYWYQQILGQGPKLLIQFQNNGVVDDSQLPKDRFSAERLKGVDSTLKIQPAKLEDSAVYLCASSLGGGLQFFGPGTRLTVL.

The chain combines TRBV5-8 with TRBJ2-7; TRBD1 aligns across 7 bases. V trimming: 2 bases; J trimming: 3 bases; junction bases outside the gene matches: 8. Germline V CDR1 and CDR2: SGHTS, YDEGEE. The CDR3 is made up of 15 amino acids. The CDR3 region has the DNA TGTGCCAGCAGCTTTCCCCGGCAGGGGGTCTACGAGCAGTACTTC. Translated, it gives CASSFPRQGVYEQYF.

In regard to this clonotype: One base away lies a much larger clone, so this may be a sequencing read error. The CDR3: CASSGALCRPEAFF. The CDR3 DNA reads as TGTGCCAGCAGCGGTGCGCTTTGCAGACCTGAAGCTTTCTTT. This chain joins TRBV12-3 or TRBV12-4 and TRBJ1-1; D gene unclear. The V and J ends lost 6 bases and 6 bases respectively, with 17 bases between them. The CDR3 sequence is 14 residues long.

The CDR3 loop reads CATSRDRGPGEQYF. DNA of the CDR3: TGTGCCACCAGCAGAGATCGGGGGCCGGGCGAGCAGTACTTC. The rearrangement joins TRBV15 to TRBJ2-7; TRBD1 or TRBD2 may be the D gene (6 bases each). The CDR3 is 14 residues long. Trimming stripped 0 bases from V and 6 bases from J, with 12 bases between. From germline, CDR1 is LNHNV and CDR2 YYDKDF (reference sequence).

As regards this clonotype: The junction departs from germline at one end; a sequencing error may be responsible. The V and J genes are TRBV27 and TRBJ2-3, with a weak D call TRBD2 (6 bases). Germline V gene sequence: CDR1 MNHEY, CDR2 SMNVEV (reference sequence). The length of the CDR3 is 13 residues. The CDR3 region has the DNA TGTGCCAGCGGTTTAGGCGGGGTAGATACGCAGTATTTT. The encoded protein is CASGLGGVDTQYF.

This clonotype has only a few counts. The gene calls are TRBV14 and TRBJ2-5, with 13 bases lining up with TRBD2. The CDR3 spans 16 residues. The V segment lost 1 base and the J segment 6 bases; nucleotides outside the gene matches: 5. Germline CDR1 is SGHDN and CDR2 is FVKESK. CDR3 DNA: TGTGCCAGCAGCCAAGTCACTAGCGGGAGGGGGAAGACCCAGTACTTC. Translated, it gives CASSQVTSGRGKTQYF.

This clonotype showed up just a few times. This chain joins TRBV14 and TRBJ2-7; D call uncertain. CDR3 length equals 14 residues. Germline V CDR1 and CDR2: SGHDN, FVKESK. V lost 5 bases and J lost 2, with 13 bases in between. The CDR3 DNA reads as TGTGCCAGCAGCGCTCTGGCGATCGCCTACGAGCAGTACTTC. It translates to CASSALAIAYEQYF.

There are a few counts of this clonotype. V is TRBV12-3 or TRBV12-4 and J is TRBJ2-7, with D perhaps TRBD2 (6 bases). V lost 3 bases to trimming and J lost 7 bases, with 10 bases between them. This CDR3 is built from 12 residues. CDR3 coding DNA: TGTGCCAGCAGTTTCCGGAGGGTTGAGCAGTACTTC. Translated: CASSFRRVEQYF.

This clonotype was observed many times. Here the CDR3 DNA reads TGTGCCAGCAGCTTAGGAGGGGGCCATAGCTCCTACGAGCAGTACTTC. It codes for CASSLGGGHSSYEQYF. The V call is TRBV11-3, the J call TRBJ2-7; 7 bases map to TRBD1. Germline values: CDR1 SGHNT, CDR2 YENEEA. The CDR3 runs to 16 residues. The J segment lost 0 bases and the V segment lost 1 base, leaving 6 bases of the junction unmatched.

Ten or more counts support this clonotype. This sequence joins TRBV6-5 and TRBJ1-6; D gene unclear. V lost 2 bases, J lost 9 bases, and 11 bases lay in between. CDR1 is MNHEY, CDR2 SVGAGI, per germline. The CDR3 contains 14 residues. The CDR3 loop reads CASSYQAGTSPLHF. CDR3 DNA: TGTGCCAGCAGTTACCAGGCAGGAACTTCACCCCTCCACTTT.

This clonotype was found many times. The chain is built from TRBV11-3 and TRBJ1-1, with D unresolved. Looked up from germline, CDR1 is SGHNT and CDR2 is YENEEA. CDR3 length: 16 amino acids. V lost 1 base and J lost 0, with 12 bases in between. CDR3 DNA: TGTGCCAGCAGCTTAGGTTTAGGTCAGCTGAACACTGAAGCTTTCTTT. Translated: CASSLGLGQLNTEAFF.